The 17 T cell receptor beta chains in this list originate from one sample, sequenced in a study of identifying expanded T cells in peripheral blood. The assay was immunoSEQ multiplex PCR, and TCRdb's table has in-frame clones only and misses some. The sample lists some 96,000 clones; 88% were seen once. Sequences were obtained from blood. The receptors were sampled from a person aged 18 to 69 in good health.

The J gene is TRBJ2-4, the V gene TRBV27; 11 nucleotides match TRBD2. This CDR3 has 15 amino acids. Per germline, CDR1 MNHEY and CDR2 SMNVEV (reference sequence). Germline trimming cut 6 bases from V and 3 bases from J; bases unmatched to any gene: 4. CDR3 region: CASRGLAGVKNIQYF. CDR3 DNA: TGTGCCAGCAGAGGACTAGCGGGCGTCAAAAACATTCAGTACTTC.

V gene TRBV6-5 combines with J gene TRBJ2-7; TRBD2 is a possible D gene (6 bases). The CDR3 loop spans 13 amino acids. The germline CDR1 and CDR2 sequences are MNHEY and SVGAGI. Trimming stripped 5 bases from V and 3 bases from J, with 11 bases between. The chain's CDR3 is CASSKPGVYEQYF. The CDR3 nucleotides read TGTGCCAGCAGTAAACCGGGGGTCTACGAGCAGTACTTC.

J is TRBJ2-7 and V is TRBV10-3; possible D gene TRBD1, 6 bases. Germline V gives CDR1 ENHRY, CDR2 SYGVKD. The CDR3 contains 15 residues. V was cut by 4 bases and J by 7 bases, with 20 bases left in between. The CDR3 protein is CAISANPAGAMEQYF. Here the CDR3 DNA reads TGTGCCATCAGTGCGAACCCTGCAGGGGCCATGGAGCAGTACTTC.

The chain joins TRBV5-6 to TRBJ2-1; D gene unclear. CDR1 and CDR2 from the germline V gene are SGHDT and YYEEEE. The CDR3 is made up of 13 amino acids. V lost 3 bases, J lost 8 bases, and 12 bases lay in between. CDR3 residues: CASSWQSRDEQFF. CDR3 sequence (DNA): TGTGCCAGCAGCTGGCAGAGTAGGGATGAGCAGTTCTTC.

The V and J genes are TRBV7-9 and TRBJ1-2; D is ambiguous. CDR1 and CDR2 from the germline V gene are SEHNR and FQNEAQ (reference sequence). Trimming stripped 5 bases from V and 6 bases from J, with 19 bases between. The CDR3 spans 15 residues. DNA for the CDR3: TGTGCCAGCAGCCGGGATAAAGGTTTTCAGGATGGCTACACCTTC. As protein: CASSRDKGFQDGYTF.

This chain uses TRBV27 with TRBJ1-1, with 9 bases aligning to TRBD1. The CDR3 loop spans 13 amino acids. The trim removed 1 base at V and 11 bases at J, leaving 5 bases unmatched. Per the germline V gene, CDR1 is MNHEY and CDR2 is SMNVEV (reference sequence). CDR3 region: CASSLLGQGTAFF. For the CDR3, the DNA is TGTGCCAGCAGTTTATTAGGACAGGGGACGGCTTTCTTT.

This CDR3 reads CAWSRGINTGELFF. CDR3 DNA: TGTGCCTGGAGTAGGGGGATAAACACCGGGGAGCTGTTTTTT. The chain links TRBV30 to TRBJ2-2; D may be TRBD1 (6 bases). Trimming removed 2 bases from V and 2 bases from J, with 9 bases in between. The length of the CDR3 is 14 residues. Germline CDR1 is GTSNPN and CDR2 is SVGIG (reference sequence).

This rearrangement joins TRBV29-1 to TRBJ1-5; maybe TRBD1 (5 bases). Germline CDR1 reads SQVTM; CDR2 reads ANQGSEA. The V and J ends lost 4 bases and 1 base respectively, with 5 bases between them. This CDR3 has 12 residues. Here the CDR3 DNA reads TGCAGCGTTGGACAGAGCAATCAGCCCCAGCATTTT. As protein: CSVGQSNQPQHF. The entire variable domain, with the rest obtained from reference TRBV29-1 and TRBJ1-5, is as follows: SAVISQKPSRDICQRGTSLTIQCQVDSQVTMMFWYRQQPGQSLTLIATANQGSEATYESGFVIDKFPISRPNLTFSTLTVSNMSPEDSSIYLCSVGQSNQPQHFGDGTRLSIL.

The rearrangement joins TRBV11-2 to TRBJ2-2; D not resolved. The CDR3 totals 13 residues. V lost 1 base to trimming and J lost 3 bases, with 3 bases between them. Germline loops: CDR1 SGHAT, CDR2 FQNNGV. The CDR3 region has the DNA TGTGCCAGCAGCTTAGGAGACACCGGGGAGCTGTTTTTT. Amino acid sequence: CASSLGDTGELFF.

The J gene is TRBJ2-2, the V gene TRBV6-5; D gene ambiguous. V was clipped by 5 bases and J by 1 base, with 11 bases between them. This CDR3 has 15 residues. CDR1 is MNHEY, CDR2 SVGAGI, per germline. In nucleotides, the CDR3 is TGTGCCAGCAGTAAGCCTGGGATGAACACCGGGGAGCTGTTTTTT. Translating it yields CASSKPGMNTGELFF.

The V call is TRBV10-3, the J call TRBJ2-7, with D unclear. This CDR3 spans 14 amino acids. The germline V gene encodes CDR1 ENHRY and CDR2 SYGVKD. Trimming removed 0 bases at V and 4 bases at J, with 10 bases between. The CDR3 here is CAISESGIQYEQYF. The CDR3 DNA is TGTGCCATCAGTGAGTCGGGGATTCAGTACGAGCAGTACTTC.

The chain recombines TRBV19 with TRBJ1-1; 11 nucleotides align to TRBD1. The length of the CDR3 is 15 residues. CDR1 LNHDA and CDR2 SQIVND come from the germline V gene (reference sequence). V lost 5 bases to trimming and J lost 0 bases; unmatched junction nucleotides: 2. The CDR3 nucleotides read TGTGCCAGTAGTTGGGACAGGGGGATGAACACTGAAGCTTTCTTT. Its translation is CASSWDRGMNTEAFF.

This clone was observed a single time. The genes are TRBV2 and TRBJ1-5; 7 bases map to TRBD1. The V gene end was trimmed by 6 bases and the J gene end by 4 bases; junction bases not matched to a gene: 9. Germline-derived CDR1 and CDR2 are SNHLY and FYNNEI. The CDR3 totals 15 residues. CDR3 sequence reads: CASRVRDRENQPQHF. As DNA, the CDR3 is TGTGCCAGCAGAGTACGGGACAGAGAAAATCAGCCCCAGCATTTT.

The V and J genes are TRBV5-6 and TRBJ1-2, with no clear D. This CDR3 region has 14 residues. Trimming cost V 3 bases and J 8 bases, with 17 bases left between them. Per the germline V gene, CDR1 is SGHDT and CDR2 is YYEEEE. CDR3 nucleotides: TGTGCCAGCAGCTGGGGTTCGCTTGGCGGGGGCTACACCTTC. Translated, it gives CASSWGSLGGGYTF.

This clone was seen just once. The chain recombines TRBV7-8 with TRBJ1-5; D possibly corresponds to TRBD1 (6 bases). The CDR3 has 13 residues. The V end lost 5 bases, the J end lost 4 bases, and 9 bases lay between the germline ends. The V gene's germline CDR1 is SGHVS and CDR2 FQNEAQ. CDR3 DNA sequence: TGTGCCAGCAGCACTGACAGGAATCAGCCCCAGCATTTT. Translation gives CASSTDRNQPQHF.

The rearrangement uses TRBV7-8 and TRBJ1-2; D gene ambiguous. The CDR3 has 13 residues. Germline values: CDR1 SGHVS, CDR2 FQNEAQ. V was cut by 1 base and J by 2 bases, with 5 bases left in between. The CDR3 bases are TGTGCCAGCAGCTTAGACGGAAACTATGGCTACACCTTC. Translating it yields CASSLDGNYGYTF.

The chain couples TRBV6-1 to TRBJ2-5; the D is unclear. CDR1 MNHNS and CDR2 SASEGT come from the germline V gene. The CDR3 loop spans 11 amino acids. V gave up 5 bases and J gave up 4 bases, with 5 bases separating them. The chain's CDR3 is CASSRRETQYF. The CDR3 nucleotides read TGTGCCAGCAGTAGAAGAGAGACCCAGTACTTC.